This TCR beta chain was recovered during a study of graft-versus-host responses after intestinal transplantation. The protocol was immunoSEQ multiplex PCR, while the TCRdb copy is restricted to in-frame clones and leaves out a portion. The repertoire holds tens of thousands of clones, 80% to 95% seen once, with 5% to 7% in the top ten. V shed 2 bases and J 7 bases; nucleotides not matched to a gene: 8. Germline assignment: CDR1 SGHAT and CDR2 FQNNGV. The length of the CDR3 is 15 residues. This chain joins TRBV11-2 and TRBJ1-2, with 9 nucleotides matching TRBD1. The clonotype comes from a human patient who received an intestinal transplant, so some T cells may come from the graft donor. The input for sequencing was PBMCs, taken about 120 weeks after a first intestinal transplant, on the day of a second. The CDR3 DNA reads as TGTGCCAGCAGCTTATTAGGACAGGGGATCGGTGGCTACACCTTC. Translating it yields CASSLLGQGIGGYTF.